This TCR beta chain came from a study of identical twins (dated by TCRdb to 2016 to 2018). For context, the study as a whole: The study deep-sequenced TCR alpha and beta repertoires from monozygotic twins, unrelated adults of various ages and cord blood to test whether fetal clonotypes persist. To rule out contamination, the twin experiments were replicated at different times with different library preparation protocols.

Study-level results and caveats: Because the same donors could not be followed over many years, conclusions were based on cross-sectional statistical analysis. Abundant cord blood beta clonotypes carried fewer insertions; young adult naive repertoires showed a weaker similar trend, while memory repertoires showed none. Compared with coincidental sharing between unrelated individuals, out-of-frame TCR alpha sequences shared between twins had an excess of sequences with low generation probability. Invariant T cells such as MAIT and iNKT could partly confound zero-insertion analyses, although diverse VJ usage argued against such confounding for most clonotypes. The excess sharing between twins in beta out-of-frame sequences was weaker because fewer shared sequences reduced the signal-to-noise ratio. Recombination models systematically underestimated out-of-frame TCR alpha sharing in monozygotic twins but agreed with sharing between unrelated individuals.

To note about this clonotype: Its antigen specificity is not known. There are no base qualities to consult, and no much larger clone falls within one base.

Every donor in the study was a healthy Caucasian. Receptor libraries were prepared by 5' RACE. TCRdb records Illumina HiSeq 2000 as the sequencer. Template switching introduced a universal primer binding site; the final cDNA contained a unique molecular identifier, enabling accurate counting of TCR cDNA molecules. Specific primers in the conserved constant-segment region were used to synthesize first-strand cDNA for TCR alpha and beta chains. To control for contamination, every cDNA library was double barcoded, receiving both a SMART-Mk sample barcode and Illumina barcodes. TruSeq adapter sequences along with Illumina sample barcodes were introduced in two successive PCR steps. TCR alpha and beta cDNA libraries were sequenced on the Illumina HiSeq platform with custom primers. As for the original processing: MiGEC processed the raw reads to extract unique molecular identifiers, while MiXCR was used to determine the CDR3 positions. For each individual, recombination models were inferred using an EM algorithm with the repgenHMM and IGoR tools. Shared clonotypes were analyzed with the tcR package in R, and sharing was normalized by the product of cloneset sizes. Out-of-frame nonproductive sequences were analyzed to study raw recombination free of thymic and clonal selection effects. TCRdb reanalyzed the raw reads on its own, using fastp at Q25 for trimming and MiXCR for clone calling, and kept in-frame beta chains. CDR3 protein duplicates are merged, each entry listing the most common genes and DNA. In this record, the V and J calls reflect TCRdb's handling and not the investigators' own analysis. The sample records 1,800,000 or so distinct CDR3 sequences, under 35% of which are singletons. The top ten hold 0.25% to 0.3% of the sample.

Taken from cysteine to phenylalanine, the CDR3 has 14 residues. Only the CDR3 part of the read is kept: 42 bases, read in frame from the first base. The rearranged chain carries TRBV21-1 and TRBJ2-4; the table's D call TRBD1 went unverified against the DNA. TRBV21-1 is assigned pseudogene status. Material: cord blood. This clonotype originated in a newborn girl in good health. CDR3 reads: CASAERGQGYIQYF. DNA sequence: TGTGCCAGCGCAGAGAGGGGACAGGGCTACATTCAGTACTTC.